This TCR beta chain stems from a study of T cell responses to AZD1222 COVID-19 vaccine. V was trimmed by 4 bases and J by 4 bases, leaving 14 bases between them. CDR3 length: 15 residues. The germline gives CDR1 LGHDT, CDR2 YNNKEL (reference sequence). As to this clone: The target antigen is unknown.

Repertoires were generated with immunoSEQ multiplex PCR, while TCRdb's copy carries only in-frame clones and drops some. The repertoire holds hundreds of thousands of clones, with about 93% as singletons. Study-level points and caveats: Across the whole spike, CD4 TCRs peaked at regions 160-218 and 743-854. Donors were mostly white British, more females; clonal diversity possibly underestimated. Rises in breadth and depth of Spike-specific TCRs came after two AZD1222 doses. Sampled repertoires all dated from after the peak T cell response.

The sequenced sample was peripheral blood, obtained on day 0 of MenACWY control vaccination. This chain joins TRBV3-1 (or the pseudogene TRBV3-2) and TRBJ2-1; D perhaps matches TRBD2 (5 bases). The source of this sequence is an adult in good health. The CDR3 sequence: CASSPYLTGYNEQFF. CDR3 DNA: TGTGCCAGCAGCCCTTACTTAACGGGGTACAATGAGCAGTTCTTC.